Each of the 10 T cell receptor beta chains below was sequenced from the same sample in a study of a mutant IDH1 vaccine in newly diagnosed glioma. Time point denoted: baseline, week 1 (first vaccination visit). The sample's treatment: pre-vaccination baseline after standard-of-care therapy. Sequencing was performed with immunoSEQ multiplex PCR; in TCRdb, only in-frame clones are kept and a portion is missing. Among approximately 100,000 clones listed, around nine tenths were seen once. The input for sequencing was PBMCs, taken from a glioma patient treated with radiotherapy, temozolomide or both. These receptors were taken from a woman aged 45-65 years with glioma.

The genes are TRBV28 and TRBJ2-3; no clear D gene. Germline V gene lookup returns CDR1 MDHEN and CDR2 SYDVKM. The CDR3 spans 13 residues. V was shortened by 5 bases and J by 6 bases, with 12 bases between the two germline ends. The CDR3 coding sequence is TGTGCCAGCAGTCTCCTAGTTAGGGATACGCAGTATTTT. Translated, it gives CASSLLVRDTQYF. Complete variable domain (other parts from reference TRBV28 and TRBJ2-3): DVKVTQSSRYLVKRTGEKVFLECVQDMDHENMFWYRQDPGLGLRLIYFSYDVKMKEKGDIPEGYSVSREKKERFSLILESASTNQTSMYLCASSLLVRDTQYFGPGTRLTVL.

This chain uses TRBV28 with TRBJ1-2; no clear D. The CDR3 runs 14 residues. CDR1 is MDHEN and CDR2 is SYDVKM in the germline V gene. The V gene lost 2 bases and the J gene lost 6 bases, with 13 bases spanning the gap. CDR3: CASSLLAQPHGYTF. In DNA form, the CDR3 reads TGTGCCAGCAGTTTACTCGCTCAACCACATGGCTACACCTTC.

This clone has only one observation. The rearrangement links TRBV30 to TRBJ1-2; 9 bases are shared with TRBD1. This CDR3 has 13 residues. Looked up from germline, CDR1 is GTSNPN and CDR2 is SVGIG (reference sequence). V trimming: 6 bases; J trimming: 6 bases; junction bases outside the gene matches: 8. CDR3 nucleotides: TGTGCCTGCTCAACAGGGGGCGCACATGGCTACACCTTC. Amino acid sequence: CACSTGGAHGYTF.

This clone appeared once. The chain carries TRBV4-2 and TRBJ2-4; 7 nucleotides agree with TRBD2. CDR1 and CDR2 from the germline V gene are LGHNA and YNFKEQ. CDR3 length: 13 residues. The trim removed 6 bases at V and 6 bases at J, leaving 5 bases unmatched. The CDR3 is CASSQRGLNIQYF. CDR3 DNA sequence: TGTGCCAGCAGTCAGCGGGGCCTAAACATTCAGTACTTC.

The chain employs TRBV5-1 and TRBJ2-2, with D unclear. Germline values: CDR1 SGHRS, CDR2 YFSETQ. This CDR3 is 15 amino acids long. With 0 bases removed from V and 1 base from J, the gap between germline ends came to 7 bases. The CDR3 sequence: CASSLDAGNTGELFF. Written as DNA, the CDR3 is TGCGCCAGCAGCTTGGACGCAGGGAACACCGGGGAGCTGTTTTTT.

This chain links TRBV5-1 with TRBJ1-2, with D unresolved. Trimming shortened V by 1 base and J by 2 bases, and 9 bases separated the two germline ends. This CDR3 has 14 amino acids. Germline CDR1 SGHRS, CDR2 YFSETQ. CDR3 nucleotide sequence: TGCGCCAGCAGCTTGTCGGGGTCGAACTATGGCTACACCTTC. Translating gives CASSLSGSNYGYTF.

The gene calls are TRBV28 and TRBJ1-2; 8 positions agree with TRBD1. The CDR3 covers 17 residues. Germline CDR1 MDHEN, CDR2 SYDVKM. The V gene end was trimmed by 1 base and the J gene end by 4 bases; junction bases not matched to a gene: 11. The CDR3 bases are TGTGCCAGCAGTTTATTCGCGACAGGGGTCTTGTCCTATGGCTACACCTTC. Translation: CASSLFATGVLSYGYTF.

Comments on this clone: An end of the junction differs from the germline gene, which may be a read error. The chain is built from TRBV7-9 and TRBJ2-7, with D unresolved. The CDR3 is made up of 14 amino acids. Germline lookup yields CDR1 SEHNR and CDR2 FQNEAQ (reference sequence). CDR3 sequence (DNA): TGTGCCAGCAGTTTAGCCTCGGGTAACTACGAGCAGTACTTC. Its translation: CASSLASGNYEQYF.

The chain recombines TRBV6-1 with TRBJ2-1, with D possibly TRBD2 on 7 matching bases. The CDR3 is made up of 13 amino acids. V lost 8 bases and J 9 bases, leaving 17 bases between the germline ends. The germline gives CDR1 MNHNS, CDR2 SASEGT. CDR3: CASGNSGGREQFF. The DNA of the CDR3 is TGTGCCAGCGGGAACTCGGGGGGCCGTGAGCAGTTCTTC.

V usage is TRBV7-9 and J usage is TRBJ2-7; 14 nucleotides align to TRBD2. The germline V gene has CDR1 SEHNR and CDR2 FQNEAQ (reference sequence). Losses at the gene ends were 5 bases for V and 6 bases for J; bases not matched to a gene: 6. This CDR3 comprises 15 residues. The CDR3 sequence is CASSLTSGRGGEQYF. The CDR3 DNA is TGTGCCAGCAGCCTGACTAGCGGGAGGGGGGGCGAGCAGTACTTC.